This T cell receptor (beta chain) was recovered during a study of T cell responses to AZD1222 COVID-19 vaccine. Study-wide results and limits: Donors in the cohort were predominantly white British and more often female, and clonal diversity was possibly underestimated. Repertoires in all cases were sampled only once the peak T cell response had passed.

As concerns this clone: Its specificity is not known.

Trimming took off 3 bases at V and 0 bases at J, with 8 bases between the two ends. The CDR3 loop spans 14 amino acids. Germline V gene lookup returns CDR1 LNHDA and CDR2 SQIVND (reference sequence). Clones were sequenced by immunoSEQ multiplex PCR, and TCRdb holds only the in-frame ones, with some missing. The sample yields about 140,000 clones, 70% to 90% seen once. The sequences come from peripheral blood, collected 28 days after the second AZD1222 dose. The rearrangement links TRBV19 to TRBJ1-2, with no clear D. This TCR was recovered from an adult who received the AZD1222 COVID-19 vaccine. The CDR3 here is CASSISRTNYGYTF. CDR3 nucleotide sequence: TGTGCCAGTAGTATCTCTAGAACTAACTATGGCTACACCTTC.